One sample yielded the 13 T cell receptor beta chains listed below, sequenced in a study of human versus mouse CDR3 diversity and MHC coevolution. Method: immunoSEQ multiplex PCR; TCRdb's copy keeps in-frame clones and lacks some. This table has roughly 86,000 clones, 90% to 95% appearing once. The source material was naive CD4+ T cells from blood. Sample subset: CD45RO-negative CD62L-positive naive CD4 T cells. The receptors stem from a person aged 25 to 75 in good health.

The chain recombines TRBV5-1 with TRBJ1-3; 8 bases are a match to TRBD1. Germline V lookup: CDR1 SGHRS, CDR2 YFSETQ. The CDR3 spans 17 residues. Trimming at V came to 0 bases and at J to 0 bases, leaving 5 bases not matched to a gene. The CDR3 protein is CASSLETGASSGNTIYF. The CDR3 bases are TGCGCCAGCAGCTTGGAGACAGGGGCCAGCTCTGGAAACACCATATATTTT.

The chain uses TRBV30 and TRBJ1-5, with D perhaps matching TRBD1 (6 bases). There are 15 residues in the CDR3. V was trimmed by 0 bases and J by 3 bases, leaving 12 bases between them. CDR1 and CDR2 from the germline V gene are GTSNPN and SVGIG (reference sequence). The CDR3 sequence is CAWSVRGGVNQPQHF. CDR3 nucleotide sequence: TGTGCCTGGAGTGTACGAGGGGGGGTCAATCAGCCCCAGCATTTT.

This chain links TRBV6-5 with TRBJ2-5; the match to TRBD2 covers 8 bases. Germline trimming cut 6 bases from V and 7 bases from J; bases unmatched to any gene: 7. Germline CDR1 is MNHEY and CDR2 is SVGAGI. CDR3 length equals 13 residues. The CDR3 coding sequence is TGTGCCAGCAGATATAGCGGGGTAGGGACCCAGTACTTC. Amino acids: CASRYSGVGTQYF.

This chain joins TRBV7-9 and TRBJ2-3; 14 bases are shared with TRBD2. Germline loops: CDR1 SEHNR, CDR2 FQNEAQ (reference sequence). V was pared by 3 bases and J by 8 bases, with 4 bases of the junction left unmatched. This CDR3 region has 15 residues. The CDR3, as DNA: TGTGCCAGCAGCTTGGGACTAGCGGGGGTGGGTACGCAGTATTTT. Translating gives CASSLGLAGVGTQYF.

The V gene is TRBV27, the J gene TRBJ1-2; no firm D call. This CDR3 spans 13 amino acids. Trimming took off 3 bases at V and 2 bases at J, with 7 bases between the two ends. Germline CDR1 reads MNHEY; CDR2 reads SMNVEV (reference sequence). The CDR3 coding sequence is TGTGCCAGCAGTTTGGAGGCGAACTATGGCTACACCTTC. Its protein is CASSLEANYGYTF.

Remarks on this clone: This specimen includes other DNA sequences encoding the same CDR3. The rearrangement uses TRBV9 and TRBJ2-2; 11 bases map to TRBD2. The V gene end was trimmed by 0 bases and the J gene end by 6 bases; junction bases not matched to a gene: 1. This CDR3 is 15 amino acids long. CDR1 SGDLS and CDR2 YYNGEE come from the germline V gene. This CDR3 is CASSVGTSGPGELFF. The CDR3 DNA sequence: TGTGCCAGCAGCGTAGGGACTAGCGGGCCCGGGGAGCTGTTTTTT.

The rearrangement uses TRBV9 and TRBJ1-4; TRBD1 is a possible D gene (5 bases). V dropped 3 bases and J dropped 6 bases, with 12 bases sitting between them. The CDR3 length is 14 residues. Germline V CDR1 and CDR2: SGDLS, YYNGEE. CDR3 nucleotide sequence: TGTGCCAGCAGCGCATCCAGGGCGGATGAAAAACTGTTTTTT. As protein: CASSASRADEKLFF.

The rearrangement uses TRBV5-4 and TRBJ2-1; 8 bases map to TRBD2. This CDR3 region has 13 residues. Germline CDR1 SGHNT, CDR2 YYREEE (reference sequence). Losses at the gene ends were 9 bases for V and 4 bases for J; bases not matched to a gene: 6. The CDR3 DNA follows: TGTGCCACCTCCCGGGAGGGGTACAATGAGCAGTTCTTC. This codes for CATSREGYNEQFF.

This CDR3 reads CASSLDGSQETQYF. The CDR3, as DNA: TGTGCCAGCAGCTTAGATGGCAGTCAAGAGACCCAGTACTTC. The chain combines TRBV11-3 with TRBJ2-5; D not resolved. Trimming removed 0 bases from V and 2 bases from J, with 7 bases in between. Germline V gives CDR1 SGHNT, CDR2 YENEEA. This CDR3 region has 14 residues. Full variable domain (rest looked up from reference TRBV11-3 and TRBJ2-5): EAGVVQSPRYKIIEKKQPVAFWCNPISGHNTLYWYLQNLGQGPELLIRYENEEAVDDSQLPKDRFSAERLKGVDSTLKIQPAELGDSAVYLCASSLDGSQETQYFGPGTRLLVL.

In regard to this clone: The sample carries other DNA sequences with the same CDR3. The J gene is TRBJ2-1, the V gene TRBV6-4; TRBD2 aligns across 8 bases. Germline V gene lookup returns CDR1 MRHNA and CDR2 SNTAGT. The CDR3 runs to 16 residues. With V trimmed by 0 bases and J by 2 bases, 3 bases remained unmatched. The CDR3 is CASSDSVSGAYNEQFF. As DNA, the CDR3 is TGTGCCAGCAGTGACTCAGTTAGCGGGGCCTACAATGAGCAGTTCTTC.

V and J are TRBV12-5 and TRBJ2-5; possibly TRBD2 for D (6 bases). With the DNA end fitting TRBJ2-7 better, the J assignment may be wrong. The CDR3 runs to 14 residues. Germline V gives CDR1 LGHNT, CDR2 FRNRAP. Here the CDR3 reads CASGLGDGSYEQYF. The CDR3 bases are TGTGCTAGTGGTTTGGGGGACGGGAGCTACGAGCAGTACTTC.

The chain combines TRBV5-1 with TRBJ2-7; 11 nucleotides line up with TRBD2. The junction had 6 bases not matched to a gene; V was cut back by 4 bases and J by 0 bases. Germline lookup yields CDR1 SGHRS and CDR2 YFSETQ. CDR3 size: 16 residues. CDR3 nucleotides: TGCGCCAGCAGCACTGGGGGGACTAGCGGCTCCTACGAGCAGTACTTC. This gives the protein CASSTGGTSGSYEQYF.

This rearrangement joins TRBV7-8 to TRBJ2-7, with a possible D match to TRBD2 (6 bases). This CDR3 region has 16 residues. Germline CDR1 is SGHVS and CDR2 is FQNEAQ. Trimming pared 1 base from V and 2 bases from J, leaving 15 bases between. For the CDR3, the DNA is TGTGCCAGCAGCTTAGGGGTCTCCACTAGCCCCTACGAGCAGTACTTC. Residues: CASSLGVSTSPYEQYF. Supplemented by reference TRBV7-8 and TRBJ2-7, the full variable domain reads GAGVSQSPRYKVAKRGQDVALRCDPISGHVSLFWYQQALGQGPEFLTYFQNEAQLDKSGLPSDRFFAERPEGSVSTLKIQRTQQEDSAVYLCASSLGVSTSPYEQYFGPGTRLTVT.